The present TCR beta chain was sequenced within a study of blood T cell repertoires in COVID-19. Study as a whole: Sites in the United States, Italy and Spain provided acute and convalescent COVID-19 samples. Sources were T cells, B-cell-depleted T cells, or PBMCs; the material itself was cDNA or gDNA.

The CDR3 runs to 13 residues. Germline CDR1 reads LNHDA; CDR2 reads SQIVND (reference sequence). V was trimmed by 5 bases and J by 7 bases, leaving 15 bases between them. Original analysis: Estimation of nucleated cell counts relied on the amplification of reference gene primers. Profiling relied on immunoSEQ multiplex PCR, and the TCRdb table lists in-frame clones only, not all of them. V and J calls and clone size follow that table, whereas D and trimming were derived from the DNA. The data hold 60,000 or so clones, with 76% observed a single time. This sequence was found in a woman between 45 and 60 years old with active or convalescent COVID-19. Sequencing used peripheral blood. The chain recombines TRBV19 with TRBJ2-7, with D perhaps TRBD1 (5 bases). The CDR3 loop is CASSSQGLGEQYF. The CDR3 nucleotides read TGTGCCAGTAGTTCCCAGGGCCTGGGAGAGCAGTACTTC.